This passage covers 20 T cell receptor beta chains from one sample sequenced in a study of CD8+CD57+ T cells in acquired aplastic anemia (dated by TCRdb to between 2017 and 2018). Reads for this sample came from an Illumina HiSeq 2000. Genomic DNA was used as template for profiling of TCR beta VDJ combinations and CDR3 sequences. The public sequencing data were trimmed at Q25 with fastp and processed into clonotypes with MiXCR by TCRdb, which kept only in-frame beta chains. Rows are unified per CDR3 protein, each entry keeping the most common DNA and genes. A total of under 200,000 distinct CDR3 sequences appear in this sample, under 50% of them only once. Together, the top ten hold 1.8% of the sample. The patients picked for sequencing were ones in whom flow cytometry had shown an expansion of CD8+CD57+ cells. Input material: sorted CD4+, CD8+, or CD8+CD57+ T cells (not recorded which) from PBMCs. The source of these receptors is a human donor with aplastic anemia.

This clonotype was seen only a few times. This chain connects TRBV9 to TRBJ2-7; D remains ambiguous. The CDR3 spans 13 residues. In germline, CDR1 is SGDLS, CDR2 YYNGEE. Trimming left V 4 bases short and J 1 base short, with 9 bases between. The CDR3 DNA is TGTGCCAGCAGCCCTGGGGTATCCTACGAGCAGTACTTC. Protein product: CASSPGVSYEQYF.

The V and J genes are TRBV11-1 and TRBJ1-2; tentative D call: TRBD1 (6 bases). V was shortened by 1 base and J by 0 bases, with 21 bases between the two germline ends. Germline values: CDR1 SGHAT, CDR2 FQDESV (reference sequence). This CDR3 comprises 19 residues. This CDR3 is CASSLGRGAGGPPNYGYTF. Written as DNA, the CDR3 is TGTGCCAGCAGCTTAGGAAGGGGAGCGGGGGGCCCTCCTAACTATGGCTACACCTTC.

This clonotype was seen once. V usage is TRBV7-6 and J usage is TRBJ2-5; the D is unclear. Looked up from germline, CDR1 is SGHVS and CDR2 is FNYEAQ. Trimming removed 1 base from V and 5 bases from J, with 14 bases in between. This CDR3 comprises 15 residues. In DNA form, the CDR3 reads TGTGCCAGCAGCTTAGTAATCGGGCAGGTTGAGACCCAGTACTTC. Encoded protein: CASSLVIGQVETQYF.

J is TRBJ1-1 and V is TRBV5-5; no firm D call. Trimming cost V 0 bases and J 5 bases, with 20 bases left between them. The CDR3 length is 17 residues. The germline V gene has CDR1 SGHKS and CDR2 YYEKEE (reference sequence). The DNA of the CDR3 is TGTGCCAGCAGCTTGGACCCCAACAATCAGAAAAGGACTGAAGCTTTCTTT. Translating gives CASSLDPNNQKRTEAFF.

The gene calls are TRBV7-2 and TRBJ1-1; 8 positions agree with TRBD1. The trim removed 8 bases at V and 3 bases at J, leaving 8 bases unmatched. The germline V gene encodes CDR1 SGHTA and CDR2 FQGNSA. The CDR3 runs 14 residues. The DNA of the CDR3 is TGTGCCAGCCGGATGAGGACAGGGCACACTGAAGCTTTCTTT. Protein product: CASRMRTGHTEAFF.

There are many counts of this clonotype. V usage is TRBV5-1 and J usage is TRBJ2-7; D possibly corresponds to TRBD2 (6 bases). Germline CDR1 reads SGHRS; CDR2 reads YFSETQ. The CDR3 runs 14 residues. V was shortened by 7 bases and J by 2 bases, with 16 bases between the two germline ends. In nucleotides, the CDR3 is TGCGCCAGCGGAACGGGGGACCCCCCCTACGAGCAGTACTTC. Amino acid sequence: CASGTGDPPYEQYF.

This chain links TRBV24-1 with TRBJ2-3; 10 bases match TRBD1. The CDR3 totals 17 residues. V shed 7 bases and J 5 bases; nucleotides not matched to a gene: 14. The germline gives CDR1 KGHDR, CDR2 SFDVKD. In DNA, the CDR3 is TGTGCCACCAGCCAAGAGAGTGGGGACAGGGGCAGAGATACGCAGTATTTT. Amino acid sequence: CATSQESGDRGRDTQYF.

CDR3 region: CATSGPGVTSLNQPQHF. The CDR3 coding sequence is TGTGCCACCAGTGGGCCAGGGGTCACCAGCCTGAATCAGCCCCAGCATTTT. The V and J genes are TRBV24-1 and TRBJ1-5; D may be TRBD1 (6 bases). CDR3 size: 17 residues. With 5 bases removed from V and 4 bases from J, the gap between germline ends came to 20 bases. The V gene's germline CDR1 is KGHDR and CDR2 SFDVKD.

This clonotype has a count of ten or more. CDR3 nucleotide sequence: TGTGCCAGCAGTCTACGCGGACAGGGTTTGGCAGTCGTAAAGTTCGAAGCTTTCTTT. Amino acid sequence: CASSLRGQGLAVVKFEAFF. The V and J genes are TRBV6-1 and TRBJ1-1; 8 bases are a match to TRBD1. Germline assignment: CDR1 MNHNS and CDR2 SASEGT. The CDR3 length is 19 residues. The V and J ends lost 5 bases and 8 bases, in that order; junction bases with no gene match: 25.

This clonotype was detected many times. This likely comes from a read error, as the CDR3 has no conserved phenylalanine or tryptophan at its end. This chain uses TRBV29-1 with TRBJ1-1; 8 bases line up with TRBD1. This CDR3 has 13 residues. Germline assignment: CDR1 SQVTM and CDR2 ANQGSEA. The trim removed 4 bases at V and 7 bases at J, leaving 8 bases unmatched. The DNA of the CDR3 is TGCAGCGTTGTCCGGGACAGGATGGGTGAAGCTTTCCTT. Its translation: CSVVRDRMGEAFL.

In this sample, this clonotype turned up many times. DNA of the CDR3: TGCGCCAGCAGCCAGATTGGCTACACTGAAGCTTTCTTT. Translating it yields CASSQIGYTEAFF. The chain uses TRBV4-3 and TRBJ1-1; the D is unclear. V gave up 3 bases and J gave up 3 bases, with 8 bases separating them. The germline V gene encodes CDR1 LGHNA and CDR2 YSLEER. The CDR3 sequence is 13 residues long.

V usage is TRBV6-1 and J usage is TRBJ2-7; 7 bases match TRBD2. V trimming: 5 bases; J trimming: 3 bases; junction bases outside the gene matches: 10. This CDR3 region has 15 residues. Germline values: CDR1 MNHNS, CDR2 SASEGT. In DNA, the CDR3 is TGTGCCAGCAGTAGCCTACTAGCGTTAGACTACGAGCAGTACTTC. The encoded protein is CASSSLLALDYEQYF.

This chain links TRBV19 with TRBJ1-2; D is perhaps TRBD1 (6 bases). The V end lost 6 bases, the J end lost 12 bases, and 20 bases lay between the germline ends. Germline CDR1 reads LNHDA; CDR2 reads SQIVND (reference sequence). The CDR3 contains 13 residues. This CDR3 is CASSPKGGSGNTF. The CDR3 bases are TGTGCCAGTAGCCCGAAGGGGGGCTCTGGAAACACCTTC.

The chain couples TRBV18 to TRBJ2-7; tentatively, D is TRBD1 (6 bases). V was clipped by 5 bases and J by 4 bases, with 21 bases between them. This CDR3 has 16 amino acids. Germline CDR1 reads KGHSH; CDR2 reads LQKENI. CDR3 bases: TGTGCCAGCTCAAGAACAAGCCCAGGGGCCCAGTACGAGCAGTACTTC. Its protein product is CASSRTSPGAQYEQYF.

V is TRBV7-8 and J is TRBJ1-6; 8 bases fit TRBD1. This CDR3 contains 16 residues. V shed 4 bases and J 5 bases; nucleotides not matched to a gene: 7. Germline V gene lookup returns CDR1 SGHVS and CDR2 FQNEAQ. The CDR3 region is CASSYPAGQDNSPLHF. In DNA, the CDR3 is TGTGCCAGCAGCTACCCAGCGGGACAGGATAATTCACCCCTCCACTTT.

The chain recombines TRBV19 with TRBJ1-5; D may be TRBD1 (5 bases). Germline values: CDR1 LNHDA, CDR2 SQIVND (reference sequence). CDR3 length equals 13 residues. Trimming cost V 1 base and J 5 bases, with 6 bases left between them. Here the CDR3 DNA reads TGTGCCAGTAGTATAGTCAGGGATCAGCCCCAGCATTTT. Protein: CASSIVRDQPQHF.

J is TRBJ2-2 and V is TRBV10-3, with D uncertain. Germline loops: CDR1 ENHRY, CDR2 SYGVKD. V shed 6 bases and J shed 0 bases, with 11 bases lying between them. The CDR3 has 15 amino acids. This CDR3 is CAISDTAPNTGELFF. CDR3 in DNA: TGTGCCATCAGCGACACGGCACCGAACACCGGGGAGCTGTTTTTT.

This clonotype appeared a single time. The chain employs TRBV7-9 and TRBJ1-2; the match to TRBD1 covers 8 bases. Germline lookup yields CDR1 SEHNR and CDR2 FQNEAQ (reference sequence). This CDR3 spans 15 amino acids. Losses at the gene ends were 6 bases for V and 4 bases for J; bases not matched to a gene: 10. This chain's CDR3 is CASSAPGQGAYGYTF. DNA of the CDR3: TGTGCCAGCAGTGCCCCAGGACAGGGTGCCTATGGCTACACCTTC.

The rearrangement uses TRBV5-6 and TRBJ1-1; no reliable D call. Germline values: CDR1 SGHDT, CDR2 YYEEEE. The CDR3 is 14 residues long. The V and J ends lost 4 bases and 1 base respectively, with 11 bases between them. The CDR3 DNA reads TGTGCCAGCAGCCCCATGCTGAGGAACACTGAAGCTTTCTTT. As protein: CASSPMLRNTEAFF.

The gene calls are TRBV15 and TRBJ1-6; TRBD1 is a possible D gene (6 bases). The CDR3 spans 14 residues. The germline V and J ends were trimmed by 5 bases and 4 bases, with 9 bases remaining between them. Germline V gene lookup returns CDR1 LNHNV and CDR2 YYDKDF (reference sequence). CDR3 in amino acids: CATSVQGYNSPLHF. In DNA form, the CDR3 reads TGTGCCACCAGCGTCCAGGGGTATAATTCACCCCTCCACTTT.